This T cell receptor beta chain was identified in a study of cytomegalovirus exposure and HLA in healthy donors. Study-level points and caveats: Across donors, sequencing depth was assumed by presence/absence analyses to be roughly uniform.

With respect to this clone: Its antigen remains unknown.

Both 60 Vbeta primers and 13 Jbeta primers went into the PCR. Clones were sequenced by immunoSEQ multiplex PCR, and TCRdb holds only the in-frame ones, with some missing. The profile shows under 150,000 clones, about four fifths of them singletons. This CDR3 contains 15 residues. Trimming took 1 base from V and 6 from J, leaving 16 bases between them. The V gene's germline CDR1 is SEHNR and CDR2 FQNEAQ (reference sequence). The V and J genes are TRBV7-9 and TRBJ2-7; D is uncertain. The sequence was obtained from a woman aged 40 to 50 in good health and CMV-seronegative. Sequencing input: PBMCs. CDR3 DNA sequence: TGTGCCAGCAGCTTAGACCAGTCAGGTCTCGCCGAGCAGTACTTC. Residues: CASSLDQSGLAEQYF.